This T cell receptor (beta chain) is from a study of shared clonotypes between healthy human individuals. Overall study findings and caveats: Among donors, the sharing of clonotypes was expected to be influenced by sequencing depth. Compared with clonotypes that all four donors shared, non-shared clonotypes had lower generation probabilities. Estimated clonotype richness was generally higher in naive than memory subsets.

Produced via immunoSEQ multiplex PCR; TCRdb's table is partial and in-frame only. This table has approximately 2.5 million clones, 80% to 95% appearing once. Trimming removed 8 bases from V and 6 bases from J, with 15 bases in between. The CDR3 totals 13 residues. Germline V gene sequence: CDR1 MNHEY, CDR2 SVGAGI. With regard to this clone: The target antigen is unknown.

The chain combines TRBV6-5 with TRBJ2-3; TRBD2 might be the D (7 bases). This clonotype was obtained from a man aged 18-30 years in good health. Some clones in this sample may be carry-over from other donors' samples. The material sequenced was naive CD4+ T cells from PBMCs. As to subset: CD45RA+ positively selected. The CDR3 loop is CASGSGGVDTQYF. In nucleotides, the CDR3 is TGTGCCAGCGGCTCGGGGGGCGTGGATACGCAGTATTTT.